The clone carrying this T cell receptor (beta chain) was seen repeatedly, ten times or more. The sample belongs to a study of neurological immune-mediated disorders. TCRdb ran MiXCR on the 5' RACE reads and lists one entry per CDR3 protein. Among about 71,000 distinct CDR3 sequences listed, around 3.7% were seen once. The germline gives CDR1 DFQATT, CDR2 SNEGSKA (reference sequence). J gave up 0 bases and V 6 bases, and 7 bases lay outside the gene matches. This CDR3 is built from 17 residues. This TCR was sampled from a man aged 40-49 years with multiple sclerosis. Sequenced material: PBMCs. The chain is built from TRBV20-1 and TRBJ2-3, with 15 bases matching TRBD2. CDR3 sequence (DNA): TGCAGTGCCCTGGGACTAGCGGGGGGTCCTAGCACAGATACGCAGTATTTT. Amino acid sequence: CSALGLAGGPSTDTQYF.